This TCR beta chain is drawn from a study of blood T cell repertoires in COVID-19 (dated by TCRdb to about 2020). For context, the study as a whole: The collaborator samples originated in the United States, Italy and Spain and spanned the acute and convalescent phases of COVID-19. Where available, HLA class I and class II types were obtained from metadata supplied by the sample provider rather than from assay-based typing. Subjects who had been exposed to COVID-19, were actively infected with it, or had recovered from it provided the deeply sampled blood TCRbeta repertoires that made up the dataset. A freely available public database, intended as a resource for researchers studying the immune response to SARS-CoV-2, is where the repertoires were released. The samples were drawn from the first 160 participants of the ongoing ImmuneRACE study and from 1,254 subjects provided by 6 global collaborators. Sample metadata almost always included a de-identified subject ID, COVID-19 status, age in years and sex. The material from the prospective study consisted of cDNA or gDNA derived from T cells, B-cell-depleted T cells, or PBMCs. Broader findings and caveats from the paper: The amount of clinical and demographic metadata varied by source and participant and was provided uncurated.

Enrolling through a virtual design, the prospective study's participants ranged in age from roughly 18 to 90 years and lived across some 23 United States geographic areas. Cohort assignment in the prospective study relied on participant-reported clinical history from a screening survey and a study questionnaire. ImmuneRACE Cohort 3 recovered participants were defined by two consecutive negative NP/OP PCR tests, healthcare professional clearance, or symptom resolution. Mobile phlebotomists in the prospective study collected whole blood, serum and a nasopharyngeal or oropharyngeal swab from every participant. Additional blood draws and questionnaires over a 2-month period could optionally be provided by prospective study participants. Prospective study blood samples were shipped either frozen or at room temperature before DNA extraction. Note on this clone: Its antigen remains unidentified. Nothing much larger sits one base from this clone, and base qualities are not available.

The CDR3 measures 14 amino acids from cysteine to phenylalanine. The CDR3 DNA has 42 bases and is translated from base 1. The germline V gene gives CDR1 as SGHRS and CDR2 as YFSETQ. The junction shows trimming of 2 bases on V and 3 bases on J, plus 11 bases between the germline ends. TCRbeta CDR3 regions were amplified from genomic DNA by means of the immunoSEQ Assay, a bias-controlled multiplex PCR. The authors' pipeline ran thus. Nucleated cell counts per sample were estimated from amplification of reference gene primers within the assay. To quantify the absolute abundance of each unique TCRbeta CDR3 rearrangement, sequence reads were collapsed and filtered. For each sample, productive Simpson clonality was calculated by taking the square root of Simpson's diversity index across productive rearrangements. TCRdb took this table from immuneACCESS and kept in-frame rearrangements with V and J called. Such tables lack part of the clones; where checked against another copy, unresolved V genes explain under half of the gap, and the rest is unexplained. V and J calls and clone size follow that table, whereas D and trimming were derived from the DNA. The sample table shows around 480,000 clones, and roughly 90% are seen once. The ten largest make up 0.7% of the sample.

The sequencing input was PBMCs or T cells enriched from blood (not recorded which). The chain is assembled from TRBV5-1 and TRBJ1-1; the D segment cannot be called with confidence. This TCR was recovered from a young woman who had recovered from COVID-19. The base sequence is TGCGCCAGCAGCTTAGGAGGTTACGACACTGAAGCTTTCTTT. Its translation is CASSLGGYDTEAFF.